This T cell receptor beta chain derives from a study of blood T cells in healthy people across ages. Study-level information: Capturing about one barcoded beta molecule per two T cells was achieved by template switching.

Primed by a sample-barcoded 5' primer and a J-beta primer mix, a second PCR proceeded for about 6 to 12 cycles. Each of the cDNA molecules was tagged by a template-switch adaptor with 12 random nucleotides. TCRdb re-called the 5' RACE reads through MiXCR, storing one row per CDR3 protein. The data contain 660,000 or so distinct CDR3 sequences, roughly three fifths of them seen just once; the ten biggest clones take up over 30%. General observations from the study: Diversity estimates from one million T cells were considered underestimates.

This clonotype came up a few times. Its target is not known. The extraction recovered at least 6 micrograms of total RNA per sample. Germline-derived CDR1 and CDR2 are KGHSH and LQKENI. This CDR3 is 15 amino acids long. J lost 5 bases, V lost 2 bases, and 7 bases had no gene match. The material sequenced was blood. The rearrangement joins TRBV18 to TRBJ2-7; 9 nucleotides align to TRBD1. The source of this sequence is a man aged 55 to 70 in good health. The CDR3 protein is CASSPRGTGSNEQYF. The CDR3 bases are TGTGCCAGCTCACCAAGGGGGACAGGGAGCAACGAGCAGTACTTC.